Listed here are 14 T cell receptor beta chains from one sample, sequenced in a study of blood T cell repertoires in COVID-19 (dated by TCRdb to 2019 to 2021). Libraries were built with the immunoSEQ multiplex PCR assay. The source is immuneACCESS, and TCRdb retained only in-frame sequences with V and J called. Part of the clones is not carried over; for the studies checked, unresolved V genes explain less than half of this, and the remainder is unexplained. The sample data list 250,000 or so clones, and roughly nine tenths of these were observed just once. The top ten constitute less than 1% of the sample. Sequencing was carried out using peripheral blood. The receptors here all came from a woman aged 40 to 50 who had recovered from COVID-19.

The chain uses TRBV3-1 (or the pseudogene TRBV3-2) and TRBJ2-1, with D perhaps matching TRBD1 (5 bases). Germline V lookup: CDR1 LGHDT, CDR2 YNNKEL (reference sequence). Trimming took off 0 bases at V and 6 bases at J, with 6 bases between the two ends. The CDR3 sequence is 13 residues long. CDR3 region: CASSQDQGNEQFF. As DNA, the CDR3 is TGTGCCAGCAGCCAAGATCAGGGCAATGAGCAGTTCTTC.

The genes are TRBV10-3 and TRBJ2-2; D possibly corresponds to TRBD1 (5 bases). The V end lost 2 bases, the J end lost 2 bases, and 6 bases lay between the germline ends. CDR3 length: 14 amino acids. CDR1 ENHRY and CDR2 SYGVKD come from the germline V gene. CDR3: CAISERGNTGELFF. The CDR3 bases are TGTGCCATCAGTGAGAGGGGCAACACCGGGGAGCTGTTTTTT.

The genes are TRBV12-3 or TRBV12-4 and TRBJ1-1; no clear D gene. The CDR3 length is 13 residues. V lost 6 bases, J lost 7 bases, and 15 bases lay in between. The CDR3 nucleotides are TGTGCCAGCAGCCTCCGGGGTAGAGATGAAGCTTTCTTT. Translated: CASSLRGRDEAFF.

This chain links TRBV5-1 with TRBJ2-2; maybe TRBD1 (5 bases). The germline V and J ends were trimmed by 0 bases and 1 base, with 10 bases remaining between them. This CDR3 has 16 residues. CDR1 and CDR2 (germline): SGHRS, YFSETQ. DNA of the CDR3: TGCGCCAGCAGCTTGGTCTCGCAGGGGAACACCGGGGAGCTGTTTTTT. Translation: CASSLVSQGNTGELFF.

The V and J genes are TRBV6-6 and TRBJ2-1; TRBD2 agrees at 12 bases. The CDR3 length is 16 residues. V trimming: 2 bases; J trimming: 10 bases; junction bases outside the gene matches: 9. The germline CDR1 and CDR2 sequences are MNHNY and SVGAGI (reference sequence). The CDR3 region is CASSYKTSGSGREQFF. Written as DNA, the CDR3 is TGTGCCAGCAGTTACAAGACTAGCGGGAGTGGGAGGGAGCAGTTCTTC.

As DNA, the CDR3 is TGTGCCACCAGCCAAAAGCGGGAGATCTATGAGCAGTTCTTC. Translation: CATSQKREIYEQFF. The V and J genes are TRBV24-1 and TRBJ2-1; 8 bases align to TRBD2. CDR1 is KGHDR, CDR2 SFDVKD, per germline. J lost 8 bases, V lost 7 bases, and 9 bases had no gene match. There are 14 residues in the CDR3.

The V gene is TRBV7-9, the J gene TRBJ1-1; D uncertain. This CDR3 spans 13 amino acids. CDR1 SEHNR and CDR2 FQNEAQ come from the germline V gene (reference sequence). V was cut by 11 bases and J by 0 bases, with 13 bases left in between. CDR3 sequence reads: CAGVTEMNTEAFF. CDR3 DNA sequence: TGTGCCGGAGTGACGGAGATGAACACTGAAGCTTTCTTT.

The chain employs TRBV19 and TRBJ1-1, with no clear D. Germline CDR1 is LNHDA and CDR2 is SQIVND (reference sequence). V lost 7 bases to trimming and J lost 4 bases, with 7 bases between them. The CDR3 is 11 amino acids. DNA of the CDR3: TGTGCCAGTATGGAGGCCACTGAAGCTTTCTTT. It specifies CASMEATEAFF.

The chain recombines TRBV28 with TRBJ1-5; 8 nucleotides align to TRBD1. Germline CDR1 reads MDHEN; CDR2 reads SYDVKM. V dropped 4 bases and J dropped 6; count of bases not matched to a gene: 8. CDR3 length: 15 amino acids. CDR3 loop: CASSSPQGAGQPQHF. Written as DNA, the CDR3 is TGTGCCAGCAGTTCACCCCAGGGGGCGGGTCAGCCCCAGCATTTT.

V gene TRBV5-1 combines with J gene TRBJ2-7; 8 positions agree with TRBD2. The germline CDR1 and CDR2 sequences are SGHRS and YFSETQ. CDR3 size: 15 residues. The V and J ends lost 0 bases and 1 base, in that order; junction bases with no gene match: 3. The CDR3 sequence is CASSLELAASYEQYF. As DNA, the CDR3 is TGCGCCAGCAGCTTGGAACTAGCGGCATCCTACGAGCAGTACTTC.

For the CDR3, the DNA is TGTGCCAGCAGTTCCCCCGGGACTACCAATGAGCAGTTCTTC. As protein: CASSSPGTTNEQFF. This rearrangement joins TRBV27 to TRBJ2-1, with 7 nucleotides matching TRBD2. This CDR3 comprises 14 residues. V lost 4 bases, J lost 6 bases, and 6 bases stayed unmatched. The germline V gene encodes CDR1 MNHEY and CDR2 SMNVEV (reference sequence).

This chain joins TRBV28 and TRBJ2-7; 9 positions match TRBD1. With V trimmed by 4 bases and J by 7 bases, 8 bases remained unmatched. In germline, CDR1 is MDHEN, CDR2 SYDVKM. This CDR3 is 14 amino acids long. DNA for the CDR3: TGTGCCAGCAGTTCAGGGGACAGGGTCGGGGAGCAGTACTTC. It specifies CASSSGDRVGEQYF.

The CDR3 region is CATSDDSFPGTSGSMSEQFF. The CDR3 DNA reads as TGTGCCACCAGTGATGACTCTTTCCCCGGGACTAGCGGGAGCATGAGTGAGCAGTTCTTC. The chain carries TRBV24-1 and TRBJ2-1; TRBD2 aligns across 14 bases. Germline V gene lookup returns CDR1 KGHDR and CDR2 SFDVKD. The CDR3 loop spans 20 amino acids. The trim removed 3 bases at V and 9 bases at J, leaving 18 bases unmatched.

This clone was counted a single time. This chain links TRBV6-5 with TRBJ1-5; D is unresolved. Germline CDR1 is MNHEY and CDR2 is SVGAGI. The V end lost 3 bases, the J end lost 0 bases, and 6 bases lay between the germline ends. The CDR3 runs to 14 residues. The CDR3 coding sequence is TGTGCCAGCAGTTATTTAGCTAGCAATCAGCCCCAGCATTTT. This codes for CASSYLASNQPQHF.